There are many counts of the clone carrying this T cell receptor beta chain. Its antigen is as yet unknown. Germline V gene sequence: CDR1 KGHSH, CDR2 LQKENI. V lost 5 bases, J lost 4 bases, and 12 bases lay in between. The CDR3 consists of 13 residues. The data stem from a study of T cells in Graves' hyperthyroidism and ophthalmopathy. Overall study: The authors collected peripheral blood at initial diagnosis, before any treatment.

Whole-study findings and limits: The model identified upcoming ophthalmopathy a median roughly 6 months ahead of onset.

The TCR beta CDR3 regions underwent amplification using RNA transcripts as the source. The primer set for the first-round RT-PCR of the TCR CDR3 was HTBI. TCRdb recomputed calls from the multiplex PCR reads with MiXCR, one row per CDR3 protein. The sample yields 350,000 to 500,000 distinct CDR3 sequences, around 15% seen once. V usage is TRBV18 and J usage is TRBJ2-7; unclear D gene. The TCR comes from a woman between 18 and 29 years old with Graves' hyperthyroidism. Sample: blood. In nucleotides, the CDR3 is TGTGCCAGCTCATCCAGTCAGCCGTACGAGCAGTACTTC. The encoded protein is CASSSSQPYEQYF.